This T cell receptor (beta chain) was retrieved from a study of T cell repertoires in cytomegalovirus infection. Study-level information: Researchers turned to recently identified HLA-C-restricted CMV epitopes as well as well-studied HLA-B-restricted ones. From public TCR beta signatures came an indication of both CMV infection and matching HLA type.

Study-wide results and caveats: Using cumulative public TCR beta family frequency, the authors identified those who carried CMV together with the relevant HLA. There were HLA-C-restricted CMV-specific TCR beta clonotypes dominating the ex vivo response.

TCRdb re-derived calls from the reads in MiXCR, one entry per CDR3 protein. This sample has 300,000 to 400,000 distinct CDR3 sequences, with 25% to 30% found just once. This clonotype has more than one count but fewer than ten. Its antigen is unknown. This sample comprised cultured PBMCs, obtained from culture after CMV antigen stimulation. The receptor was isolated from a human donor in good health (CMV status not recorded). Some clones in this sample may be carry-over from other donors' samples.

The CDR3: CATSRDPDGRVYNEQFF. CDR3 DNA sequence: TGTGCCACCAGCAGAGATCCAGACGGGAGGGTATACAATGAGCAGTTCTTC. The chain links TRBV15 to TRBJ2-1, with 8 bases fitting TRBD2. Germline V lookup: CDR1 LNHNV, CDR2 YYDKDF (reference sequence). This CDR3 comprises 17 residues. Losses at the gene ends were 0 bases for V and 4 bases for J; bases not matched to a gene: 8.